The clone carrying this T cell receptor beta chain was observed a handful of times. Its antigen remains unidentified. Time point denoted: sample taken at primary tumor resection. Whole RNA obtained from tumor, nontumor lung or frozen PBMC underwent sequencing without sorting. Patients with untreated early-stage non-small cell lung cancer, numbering some 72, were the donors. The data stem from a study of spatial heterogeneity in lung cancer. Overall study findings and caveats: Among blood samples, ubiquitous expanded tumor TCRs appeared more at resection than at follow-up.

In the library, each TCR cDNA molecule bore its own unique molecular identifier. TCRdb processed the 5' RACE reads anew with MiXCR; each CDR3 protein has one entry. Of more than 10,000 distinct CDR3 sequences listed, 14% are singletons. This clonotype originated in a male donor with early-stage non-small cell lung cancer. This material consisted of PBMCs, taken at surgery.

CDR3 amino acids: CASSAGTVSETQYF. CDR3 DNA sequence: TGTGCCAGCAGCGCAGGGACAGTTTCTGAGACCCAGTACTTC. The chain links TRBV9 to TRBJ2-5, with 7 bases identical to TRBD1. The germline CDR1 and CDR2 sequences are SGDLS and YYNGEE. The CDR3 contains 14 residues. The ends lost 3 bases at V and 5 bases at J; junction bases unmatched: 7.